This paragraph covers one T cell receptor beta chain sequence. The antigen remains undetermined. CDR1 and CDR2 from the germline V gene are LGHNA and YSLEER. The trim removed 4 bases at V and 1 base at J, leaving 1 base unmatched. The CDR3 sequence is 15 residues long. This specimen comes from a study of cytomegalovirus exposure and HLA in healthy donors. Study-wide results and caveats: The investigators catalogued 150 to 200 TCR beta chains as cytomegalovirus-associated. Cytomegalovirus status, reportedly, was diagnosed with high specificity and sensitivity by the classifier.

The repertoire was sequenced with immunoSEQ multiplex PCR; TCRdb's copy has only in-frame clones and lacks some. The sample consists of over 85,000 clones, approximately 81% of them appearing once. Sequencing input: PBMCs. The receptor was derived from a woman between 18 and 30 years old in good health and CMV-seropositive. V usage is TRBV4-3 and J usage is TRBJ2-6; TRBD1 matches at 7 bases. In nucleotides, the CDR3 is TGCGCCAGCAGCCCCAGGGGGTCTGGGGCCAACGTCCTGACTTTC. Its translation: CASSPRGSGANVLTF.